The 5 T cell receptor beta chains below were found in one sample sequenced in a study of cytomegalovirus exposure and HLA in healthy donors. PCR amplification relied on 60 Vbeta primers (plus 13 Jbeta primers). The repertoire was sequenced with immunoSEQ multiplex PCR; TCRdb's copy has only in-frame clones and lacks some. Among about 37,000 clones, roughly 74% were seen once, and the ten largest hold roughly 6.7%. Sample: PBMCs. The receptors stem from a man aged 25-45 years in good health and CMV-seronegative.

This chain joins TRBV13 and TRBJ1-1; 8 nucleotides match TRBD1. V was pared by 5 bases and J by 1 base, with 6 bases of the junction left unmatched. The germline V gene has CDR1 PRHDT and CDR2 FYEKMQ (reference sequence). This CDR3 region has 15 residues. CDR3 residues: CASSNLGTGNTEAFF. The CDR3 DNA reads TGTGCCAGCAGCAATTTAGGGACAGGGAACACTGAAGCTTTCTTT.

V is TRBV4-1 and J is TRBJ2-4; D is perhaps TRBD1 (6 bases). The CDR3 has 15 residues. The V gene lost 3 bases and the J gene lost 8 bases, with 17 bases spanning the gap. Germline lookup yields CDR1 MGHRA and CDR2 YSYEKL. The CDR3 loop reads CASSHTDAGEYIQYF. The CDR3 nucleotides read TGCGCCAGCAGCCACACAGATGCAGGGGAATACATTCAGTACTTC.

The chain uses TRBV5-1 and TRBJ2-7; D may be TRBD1 (5 bases). CDR1 and CDR2 (germline): SGHRS, YFSETQ. Deletions cut 4 bases from V and 9 bases from J, with 14 bases between. The CDR3 extends over 12 amino acids. CDR3 loop: CASSQNRRGQYF. The CDR3 coding sequence is TGCGCCAGCAGCCAAAATCGTAGGGGGCAGTACTTC.

The chain joins TRBV27 to TRBJ2-5; 9 positions match TRBD1. The germline gives CDR1 MNHEY, CDR2 SMNVEV (reference sequence). J lost 5 bases, V lost 6 bases, and 13 bases had no gene match. The CDR3 has 16 amino acids. This CDR3 reads CASRLRGQGTIETQYF. The DNA for the CDR3 is TGTGCCAGCAGGCTCCGGGGACAGGGAACGATTGAGACCCAGTACTTC.

The gene calls are TRBV7-9 and TRBJ2-7, with 7 bases lining up with TRBD1. Germline trimming cut 5 bases from V and 3 bases from J; bases unmatched to any gene: 22. CDR3 length: 19 amino acids. Germline V gene data show CDR1 as SEHNR and CDR2 as FQNEAQ (reference sequence). CDR3 loop: CASSQGQSPALAPYYEQYF. The CDR3 DNA is TGTGCCAGCAGCCAGGGACAGAGCCCTGCCTTGGCTCCATACTACGAGCAGTACTTC.